The 15 T cell receptor beta chains presented below share a single source sample, sequenced in a study of T-cell reconstitution after alpha-beta-depleted transplantation in children. Unique molecular identifiers were used in preparing the TCRbeta library. MiXCR was run by TCRdb on the PCR reads, yielding one entry per CDR3 protein. The sample records 530,000 or so distinct CDR3 sequences, roughly 27% being singletons. The sequences come from PBMCs, collected before TCRalphabeta/CD19-depleted stem cell transplant. These receptors all come from a boy in the first two years of life with Wiskott-Aldrich syndrome, due to receive a stem cell transplant.

The V gene is TRBV29-1, the J gene TRBJ2-3; perhaps TRBD2 as D (5 bases). The germline V and J ends were trimmed by 1 base and 2 bases, with 13 bases remaining between them. Germline V lookup: CDR1 SQVTM, CDR2 ANQGSEA. The CDR3 loop spans 15 amino acids. CDR3 coding DNA: TGCAGCGTTGAAGGACGGGAACTTGTCACAGATACGCAGTATTTT. Amino acid sequence: CSVEGRELVTDTQYF.

The chain carries TRBV5-4 and TRBJ2-1, with 7 nucleotides matching TRBD2. This CDR3 has 14 amino acids. After removal of 4 bases from V and 7 bases from J, the junction contained 8 bases not matched to a gene. The germline V gene has CDR1 SGHNT and CDR2 YYREEE (reference sequence). CDR3: CASSRGGPRNEQFF. In DNA form, the CDR3 reads TGTGCCAGCAGCCGGGGAGGGCCGAGAAATGAGCAGTTCTTC. Full variable domain (rest looked up from reference TRBV5-4 and TRBJ2-1): ETGVTQSPTHLIKTRGQQVTLRCSSQSGHNTVSWYQQALGQGPQFIFQYYREEENGRGNFPPRFSGLQFPNYSSELNVNALELDDSALYLCASSRGGPRNEQFFGPGTRLTVL.

This sequence joins TRBV5-1 and TRBJ2-7; 14 positions agree with TRBD2. Germline V lookup: CDR1 SGHRS, CDR2 YFSETQ. This CDR3 has 16 amino acids. V lost 4 bases, J lost 7 bases, and 10 bases stayed unmatched. Here the CDR3 reads CASSPGTSGSLWEQYF. The CDR3 DNA sequence: TGCGCCAGCAGCCCGGGGACTAGCGGGAGCCTTTGGGAGCAGTACTTC.

This clonotype was seen ten or more times. The junction shows a germline mismatch at one end, possibly a read error. V and J are TRBV5-1 and TRBJ1-5, with D hard to call. This CDR3 is built from 14 residues. Germline V gene data show CDR1 as SGHRS and CDR2 as YFSETQ. CDR3 coding DNA: TGTGCCAGCAGCTTATCAGGTGGCAATCAGCCCCAGCATTTT. It specifies CASSLSGGNQPQHF.

This clonotype was observed a few times. The chain joins TRBV29-1 to TRBJ2-1, with TRBD1 matching 8 bases. This CDR3 contains 15 residues. Germline CDR1 and CDR2: SQVTM and ANQGSEA. V lost 7 bases to trimming and J lost 12 bases; unmatched junction nucleotides: 20. The CDR3 DNA follows: TGCAGCGCTGGGTGCCCCGACAGGGGTACCGGGTGGCAGTTCTTC. Amino acids: CSAGCPDRGTGWQFF.

This clonotype was seen only a few times. The V and J genes are TRBV5-1 and TRBJ2-3; D is perhaps TRBD2 (5 bases). V was clipped by 0 bases and J by 3 bases, with 11 bases between them. Germline loops: CDR1 SGHRS, CDR2 YFSETQ. The CDR3 contains 15 residues. The CDR3 DNA reads as TGCGCCAGCAGCTTGGCCGGGAAGCCTACAGATACGCAGTATTTT. It is translated as CASSLAGKPTDTQYF.

The chain carries TRBV9 and TRBJ1-2; 8 nucleotides match TRBD1. From germline, CDR1 is SGDLS and CDR2 YYNGEE. The CDR3 has 13 amino acids. Trimming cost V 4 bases and J 5 bases; bases outside gene matches: 4. CDR3 protein: CASSSRQGYGYTF. CDR3 DNA sequence: TGTGCCAGCAGCTCCCGACAGGGGTATGGCTACACCTTC. The complete variable domain, with remaining parts taken from reference TRBV9 and TRBJ1-2, reads DSGVTQTPKHLITATGQRVTLRCSPRSGDLSVYWYQQSLDQGLQFLIQYYNGEERAKGNILERFSAQQFPDLHSELNLSSLELGDSALYFCASSSRQGYGYTFGSGTRLTVV.

The genes are TRBV5-1 and TRBJ2-3; 12 nucleotides align to TRBD2. The germline V gene has CDR1 SGHRS and CDR2 YFSETQ. There are 17 residues in the CDR3. V lost 0 bases, J lost 5 bases, and 7 bases stayed unmatched. The CDR3: CASSLALAGGSGDTQYF. In DNA form, the CDR3 reads TGCGCCAGCAGCTTGGCCCTAGCGGGAGGGTCGGGAGATACGCAGTATTTT.

The V gene is TRBV12-3 or TRBV12-4, the J gene TRBJ1-6, with D perhaps TRBD1 (6 bases). Trimming removed 3 bases at V and 9 bases at J, with 12 bases between. The CDR3 runs to 14 residues. The CDR3 here is CASSFRGQSSPLHF. DNA for the CDR3: TGTGCCAGCAGTTTTCGGGGGCAGTCTTCACCCCTCCACTTT.

The sample holds a few counts of this clonotype. The chain combines TRBV12-3 or TRBV12-4 with TRBJ2-3; weak D call: TRBD2 (6 bases). The ends were cut back, 1 base at V and 0 bases at J, with 14 bases in the middle. The CDR3 totals 17 residues. The CDR3 coding sequence is TGTGCCAGCAGTTTAGAAGGGAGGAGAATAAGCACAGATACGCAGTATTTT. Translating it yields CASSLEGRRISTDTQYF.

The table lists this clonotype with a few counts. V gene TRBV5-1 combines with J gene TRBJ2-1; 10 bases align to TRBD2. Trimming cost V 1 base and J 4 bases; bases outside gene matches: 5. From germline, CDR1 is SGHRS and CDR2 YFSETQ. The CDR3 is 16 residues long. The CDR3 DNA is TGCGCCAGCAGCTTGTCACTAGCGGGACCTTACAATGAGCAGTTCTTC. Protein sequence: CASSLSLAGPYNEQFF.

The chain joins TRBV5-1 to TRBJ1-2; D gene uncertain. The V end lost 4 bases, the J end lost 5 bases, and 18 bases lay between the germline ends. The CDR3 loop spans 15 amino acids. The germline gives CDR1 SGHRS, CDR2 YFSETQ. CDR3 coding DNA: TGCGCCAGCAGCCTAGGTGGGCAGGAAAGTTATGGCTACACCTTC. It yields the protein CASSLGGQESYGYTF.

The V gene is TRBV5-1, the J gene TRBJ2-2; 10 bases map to TRBD2. CDR3 length equals 17 residues. With 3 bases clipped from V and 0 bases from J, the junction kept 5 bases outside the gene matches. Germline assignment: CDR1 SGHRS and CDR2 YFSETQ. DNA for the CDR3: TGCGCCAGCAGCTCGACTAGCGGGTTTGCGAACACCGGGGAGCTGTTTTTT. It codes for CASSSTSGFANTGELFF.

The chain couples TRBV29-1 to TRBJ2-3; D may be TRBD2 (5 bases). Looked up from germline, CDR1 is SQVTM and CDR2 is ANQGSEA. The germline V and J ends were trimmed by 8 bases and 2 bases, with 11 bases remaining between them. The CDR3 consists of 12 residues. In DNA form, the CDR3 reads TGCAGCACGAGGGAGTACACAGATACGCAGTATTTT. It codes for CSTREYTDTQYF.

V is TRBV5-1 and J is TRBJ2-5; 8 bases agree with TRBD1. Trimming cost V 0 bases and J 4 bases; bases outside gene matches: 5. Per germline, CDR1 SGHRS and CDR2 YFSETQ. The CDR3 loop spans 15 amino acids. CDR3 coding DNA: TGCGCCAGCAGCTTGGGGGACAGGAGCTCAGAGACCCAGTACTTC. Encoded protein: CASSLGDRSSETQYF.